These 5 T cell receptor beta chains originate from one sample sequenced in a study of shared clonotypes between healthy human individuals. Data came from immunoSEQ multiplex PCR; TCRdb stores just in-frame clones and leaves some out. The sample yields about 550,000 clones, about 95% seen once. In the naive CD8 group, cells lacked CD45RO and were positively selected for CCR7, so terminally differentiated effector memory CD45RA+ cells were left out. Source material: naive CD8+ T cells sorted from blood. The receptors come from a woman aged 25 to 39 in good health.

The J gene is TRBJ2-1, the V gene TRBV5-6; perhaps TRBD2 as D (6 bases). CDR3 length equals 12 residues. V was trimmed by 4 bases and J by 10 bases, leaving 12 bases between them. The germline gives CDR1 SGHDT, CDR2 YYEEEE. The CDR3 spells CASSVRREEQFF. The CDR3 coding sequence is TGTGCCAGCAGCGTGAGGCGGGAAGAGCAGTTCTTC.

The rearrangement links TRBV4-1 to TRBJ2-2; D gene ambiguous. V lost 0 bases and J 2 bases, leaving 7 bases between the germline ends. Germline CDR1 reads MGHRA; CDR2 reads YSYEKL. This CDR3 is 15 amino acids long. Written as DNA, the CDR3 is TGCGCCAGCAGCCAAGATAGGGTTAACACCGGGGAGCTGTTTTTT. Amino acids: CASSQDRVNTGELFF.

The CDR3 sequence is CASSQKGYIRDTQYF. CDR3 bases: TGTGCCAGCAGCCAAAAAGGGTATATCCGGGATACGCAGTATTTT. The chain combines TRBV21-1 with TRBJ2-3. TRBV21-1 is given as a pseudogene. The CDR3 covers 15 residues.

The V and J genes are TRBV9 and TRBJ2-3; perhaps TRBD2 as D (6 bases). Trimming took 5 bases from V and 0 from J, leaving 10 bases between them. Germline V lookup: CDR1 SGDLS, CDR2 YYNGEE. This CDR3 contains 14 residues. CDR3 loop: CASSFAGSTDTQYF. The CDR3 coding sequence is TGTGCCAGCAGTTTCGCGGGAAGCACAGATACGCAGTATTTT.

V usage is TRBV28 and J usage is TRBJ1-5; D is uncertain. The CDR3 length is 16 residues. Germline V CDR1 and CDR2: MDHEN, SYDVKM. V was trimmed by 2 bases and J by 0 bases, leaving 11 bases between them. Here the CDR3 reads CASSLIGRYSNQPQHF. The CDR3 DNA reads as TGTGCCAGCAGTTTAATTGGGCGGTATAGCAATCAGCCCCAGCATTTT.